These 3 T cell receptor beta chains share one sample of origin, sequenced in a study of vaccination effects on CD4 cells after COVID-19. TCRdb keeps only in-frame clones here, not all; method: immunoSEQ multiplex PCR. The top ten hold roughly 9.9% of the sample, which has more than 12,000 clones, around 72% seen once. For these TCRs, the target antigens are not known. Using viral peptide pools, the ViraFEST assay grew out antigen-specific CD4+ T cells prior to sequencing. With 10 days of culture completed, CD4+ T cells were isolated. Each participant was given two doses of one vaccine (BNT162b2 or mRNA-1273). The sequencing used CD4+ T cells from PBMCs cultured with SARS-CoV-2 spike peptides, collected after COVID-19 vaccination. The source of these receptors is a human donor who received a COVID-19 vaccine.

V usage is TRBV7-2 and J usage is TRBJ1-2; the D is unclear. The CDR3 is 12 amino acids. V lost 3 bases and J 6 bases, leaving 8 bases between the germline ends. The germline gives CDR1 SGHTA, CDR2 FQGNSA. Written as DNA, the CDR3 is TGTGCCAGCAGCTTTTGGGAAGATGGCTACACCTTC. This sequence encodes CASSFWEDGYTF.

The chain links TRBV6-2 or TRBV6-3 to TRBJ1-2; D gene ambiguous. The CDR3 consists of 12 residues. In germline, CDR1 is MNHEY, CDR2 SVGEGT. V was shortened by 5 bases and J by 4 bases, with 8 bases between the two germline ends. The CDR3 spells CASSRTIYGYTF. The CDR3 region has the DNA TGTGCCAGCAGTCGGACGATCTATGGCTACACCTTC.

This chain uses TRBV3-1 (or the pseudogene TRBV3-2) with TRBJ1-4; the D is unclear. CDR1 LGHDT and CDR2 YNNKEL come from the germline V gene (reference sequence). V was shortened by 4 bases and J by 0 bases, with 12 bases between the two germline ends. This CDR3 contains 16 residues. The CDR3 sequence is CASSRGIAATNEKLFF. CDR3 sequence (DNA): TGTGCCAGCAGCCGGGGTATAGCGGCAACTAATGAAAAACTGTTTTTT.